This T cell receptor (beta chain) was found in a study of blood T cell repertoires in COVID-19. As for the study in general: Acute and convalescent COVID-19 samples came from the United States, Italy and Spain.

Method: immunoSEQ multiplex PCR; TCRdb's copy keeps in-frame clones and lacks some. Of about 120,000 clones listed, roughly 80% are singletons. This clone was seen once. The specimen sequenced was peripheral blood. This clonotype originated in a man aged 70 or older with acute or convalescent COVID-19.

CDR3 DNA sequence: TGTGCCAGCAGGCCGGGAGGGGATACAGATACGCAGTATTTT. Translation gives CASRPGGDTDTQYF. The rearrangement joins TRBV7-3 to TRBJ2-3; 8 bases are a match to TRBD2. The ends lost 6 bases at V and 3 bases at J; junction bases unmatched: 5. Per germline, CDR1 SGHTA and CDR2 FQGTGA. The CDR3 length is 14 residues.